Included here is one T cell receptor beta chain sequence, with context. This entry is derived from a study of blood T cell repertoires in COVID-19. Study as a whole: Collection of acute and convalescent COVID-19 samples took place in the United States, Italy and Spain. T cells, B-cell-depleted T cells, or PBMCs provided the cDNA or gDNA that served as material.

This table comes from immunoSEQ multiplex PCR, and its TCRdb copy is limited to in-frame clones, with some not included. The table includes 300,000 or so clones, approximately 86% detected once. With V trimmed by 2 bases and J by 4 bases, 11 bases remained unmatched. The CDR3 loop spans 17 amino acids. Germline V CDR1 and CDR2: MDHEN, SYDVKM. This TCR was recovered from a woman aged 40 to 50 with acute COVID-19. The chain couples TRBV28 to TRBJ1-5, with TRBD1 matching over 7 bases. The sample comprised PBMCs or T cells enriched from blood (not recorded which). The CDR3: CASSLRTGYPRNQPQHF. Here the CDR3 DNA reads TGTGCCAGCAGTTTACGGACAGGCTATCCAAGGAATCAGCCCCAGCATTTT.